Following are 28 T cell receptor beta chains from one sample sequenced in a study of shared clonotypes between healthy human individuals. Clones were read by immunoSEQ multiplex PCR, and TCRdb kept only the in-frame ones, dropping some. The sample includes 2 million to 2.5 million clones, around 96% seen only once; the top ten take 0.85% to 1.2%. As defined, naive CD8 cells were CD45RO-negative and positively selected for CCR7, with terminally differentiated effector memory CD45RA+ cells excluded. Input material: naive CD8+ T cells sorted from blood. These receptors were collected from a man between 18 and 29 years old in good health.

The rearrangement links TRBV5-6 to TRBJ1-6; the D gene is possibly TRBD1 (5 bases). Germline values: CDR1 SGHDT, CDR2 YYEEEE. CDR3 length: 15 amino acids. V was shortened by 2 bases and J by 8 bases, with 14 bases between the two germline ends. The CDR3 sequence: CASSFGAGEYSPLHF. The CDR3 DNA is TGTGCCAGCAGCTTTGGGGCGGGGGAGTATTCACCCCTCCACTTT.

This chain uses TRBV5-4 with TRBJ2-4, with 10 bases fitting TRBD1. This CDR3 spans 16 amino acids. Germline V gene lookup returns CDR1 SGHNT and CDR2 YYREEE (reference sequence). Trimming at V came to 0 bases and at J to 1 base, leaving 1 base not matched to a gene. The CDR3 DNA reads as TGTGCCAGCAGCTTGGGACAGGGGGCGGCCAAAAACATTCAGTACTTC. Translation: CASSLGQGAAKNIQYF.

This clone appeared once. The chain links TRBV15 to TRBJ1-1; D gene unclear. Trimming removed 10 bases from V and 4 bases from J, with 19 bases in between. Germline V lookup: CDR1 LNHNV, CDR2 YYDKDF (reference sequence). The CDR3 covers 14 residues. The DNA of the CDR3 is TGTGCCATCGCTGGGGAACGGGAGGCCACTGAAGCTTTCTTT. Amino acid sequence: CAIAGEREATEAFF.

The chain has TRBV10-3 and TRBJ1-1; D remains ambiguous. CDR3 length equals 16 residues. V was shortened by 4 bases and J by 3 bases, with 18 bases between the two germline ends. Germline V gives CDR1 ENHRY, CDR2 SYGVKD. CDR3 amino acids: CAISGTFSLTDTEAFF. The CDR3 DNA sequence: TGTGCCATCAGTGGGACGTTTTCACTGACGGACACTGAAGCTTTCTTT.

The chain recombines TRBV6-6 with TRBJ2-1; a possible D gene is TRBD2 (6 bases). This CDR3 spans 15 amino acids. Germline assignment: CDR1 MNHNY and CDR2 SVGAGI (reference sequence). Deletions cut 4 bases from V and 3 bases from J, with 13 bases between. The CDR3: CASSWASGFYNEQFF. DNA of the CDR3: TGTGCCAGCAGTTGGGCCAGCGGGTTCTACAATGAGCAGTTCTTC.

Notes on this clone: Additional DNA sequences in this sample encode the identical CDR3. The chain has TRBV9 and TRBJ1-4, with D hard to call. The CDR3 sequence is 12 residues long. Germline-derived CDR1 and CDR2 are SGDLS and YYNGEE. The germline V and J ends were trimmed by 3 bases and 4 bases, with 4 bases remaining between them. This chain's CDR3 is CASSGDNEKLFF. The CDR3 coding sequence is TGTGCCAGCAGCGGCGATAATGAAAAACTGTTTTTT.

The CDR3 spells CASSHRLAVNTEAFF. The DNA for the CDR3 is TGCGCCAGCAGCCACCGCTTAGCCGTGAACACTGAAGCTTTCTTT. This chain connects TRBV4-1 to TRBJ1-1; D unresolved. CDR1 and CDR2 (germline): MGHRA, YSYEKL. There are 15 residues in the CDR3. V was pared by 3 bases and J by 0 bases, with 11 bases between.

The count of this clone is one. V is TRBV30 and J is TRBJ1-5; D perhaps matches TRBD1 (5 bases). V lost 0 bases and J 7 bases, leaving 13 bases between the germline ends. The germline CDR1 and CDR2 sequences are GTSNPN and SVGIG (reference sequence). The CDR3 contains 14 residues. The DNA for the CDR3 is TGTGCCTGGAGTGTAAGGCAGGGTGAACAGCCCCAGCATTTT. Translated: CAWSVRQGEQPQHF.

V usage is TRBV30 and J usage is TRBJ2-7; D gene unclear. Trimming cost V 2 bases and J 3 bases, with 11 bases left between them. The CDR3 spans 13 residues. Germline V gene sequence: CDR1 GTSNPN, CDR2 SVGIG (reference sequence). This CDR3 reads CAWSPPGGYEQYF. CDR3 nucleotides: TGTGCCTGGAGTCCCCCCGGCGGCTACGAGCAGTACTTC. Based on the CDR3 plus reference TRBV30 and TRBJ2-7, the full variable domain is SQTIHQWPATLVQPVGSPLSLECTVEGTSNPNLYWYRQAAGRGLQLLFYSVGIGQISSEVPQNLSASRPQDRQFILSSKKLLLSDSGFYLCAWSPPGGYEQYFGPGTRLTVT.

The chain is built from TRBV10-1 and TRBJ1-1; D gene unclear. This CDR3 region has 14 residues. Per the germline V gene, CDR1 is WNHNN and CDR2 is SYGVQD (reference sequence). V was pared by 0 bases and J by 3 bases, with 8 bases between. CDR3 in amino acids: CASSESLGDTEAFF. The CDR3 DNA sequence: TGCGCCAGCAGTGAGTCCCTCGGGGACACTGAAGCTTTCTTT.

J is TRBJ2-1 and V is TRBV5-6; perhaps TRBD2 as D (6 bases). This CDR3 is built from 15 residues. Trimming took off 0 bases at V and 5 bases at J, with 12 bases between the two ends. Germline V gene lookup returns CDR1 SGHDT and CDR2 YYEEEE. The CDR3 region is CASSLASRLDNEQFF. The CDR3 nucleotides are TGTGCCAGCAGCTTGGCCTCCCGACTAGACAATGAGCAGTTCTTC.

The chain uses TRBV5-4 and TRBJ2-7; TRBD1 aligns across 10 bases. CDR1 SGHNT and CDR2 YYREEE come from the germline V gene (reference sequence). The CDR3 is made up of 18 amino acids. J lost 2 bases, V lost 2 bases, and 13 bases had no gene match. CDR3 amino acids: CASSFRDRGSGYPYEQYF. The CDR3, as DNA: TGTGCCAGCAGCTTCCGGGACAGGGGCTCGGGGTACCCCTACGAGCAGTACTTC.

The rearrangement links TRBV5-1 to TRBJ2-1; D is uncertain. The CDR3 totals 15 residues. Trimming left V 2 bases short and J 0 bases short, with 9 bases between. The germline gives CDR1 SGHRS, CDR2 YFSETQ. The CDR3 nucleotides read TGCGCCAGCAGCTTTACAGTGAGCTCCTACAATGAGCAGTTCTTC. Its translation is CASSFTVSSYNEQFF.

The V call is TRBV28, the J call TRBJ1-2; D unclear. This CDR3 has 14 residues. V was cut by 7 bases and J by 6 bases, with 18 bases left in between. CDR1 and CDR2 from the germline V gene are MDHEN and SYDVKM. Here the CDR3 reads CASTLAASRDGYTF. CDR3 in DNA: TGTGCCAGCACCCTCGCCGCCAGCCGGGATGGCTACACCTTC.

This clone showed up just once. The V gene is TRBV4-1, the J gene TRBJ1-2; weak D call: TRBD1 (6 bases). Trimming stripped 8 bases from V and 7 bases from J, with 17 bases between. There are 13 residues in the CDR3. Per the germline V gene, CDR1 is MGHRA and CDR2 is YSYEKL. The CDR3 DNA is TGCGCCAGCTCGACGGGGGCCTCAGGTGGCTACACCTTC. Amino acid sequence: CASSTGASGGYTF.

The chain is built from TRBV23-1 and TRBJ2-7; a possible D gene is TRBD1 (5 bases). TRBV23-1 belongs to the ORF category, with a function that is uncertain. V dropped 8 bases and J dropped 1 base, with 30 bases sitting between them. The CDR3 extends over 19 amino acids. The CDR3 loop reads CASGQTYQNDQRSSYEQYF. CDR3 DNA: TGCGCCAGCGGACAAACCTACCAAAACGATCAGCGATCGTCCTACGAGCAGTACTTC.

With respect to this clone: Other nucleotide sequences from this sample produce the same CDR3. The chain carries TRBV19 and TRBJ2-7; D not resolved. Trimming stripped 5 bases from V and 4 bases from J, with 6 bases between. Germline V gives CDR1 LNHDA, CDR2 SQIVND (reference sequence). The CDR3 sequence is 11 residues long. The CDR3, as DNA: TGTGCCAGTAGTCCCGGTTACGAGCAGTACTTC. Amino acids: CASSPGYEQYF.

Here the CDR3 DNA reads TGTGCCAGCAGTAGCAGGGCACCCTACGAGCAGTACTTC. It yields the protein CASSSRAPYEQYF. The V and J genes are TRBV6-1 and TRBJ2-7, with D possibly TRBD1 on 5 matching bases. CDR3 length: 13 amino acids. Germline V gene lookup returns CDR1 MNHNS and CDR2 SASEGT. V was pared by 5 bases and J by 2 bases, with 10 bases between.

The CDR3 reads CASSVGLAGPDTQYF. CDR3 DNA: TGTGCCAGCAGCGTAGGACTAGCGGGACCAGATACGCAGTATTTT. The J gene is TRBJ2-3, the V gene TRBV9; 11 positions match TRBD2. The trim removed 0 bases at V and 4 bases at J, leaving 1 base unmatched. Germline assignment: CDR1 SGDLS and CDR2 YYNGEE. The CDR3 is 15 amino acids. Using reference TRBV9 and TRBJ2-3 for the parts outside the CDR3, the full variable domain is DSGVTQTPKHLITATGQRVTLRCSPRSGDLSVYWYQQSLDQGLQFLIQYYNGEERAKGNILERFSAQQFPDLHSELNLSSLELGDSALYFCASSVGLAGPDTQYFGPGTRLTVL.

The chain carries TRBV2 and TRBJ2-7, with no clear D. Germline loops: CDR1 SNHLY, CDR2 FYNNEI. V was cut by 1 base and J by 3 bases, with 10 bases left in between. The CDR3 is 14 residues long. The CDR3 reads CASSEGAAYYEQYF. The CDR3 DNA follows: TGTGCCAGCAGTGAAGGGGCAGCTTACTACGAGCAGTACTTC.

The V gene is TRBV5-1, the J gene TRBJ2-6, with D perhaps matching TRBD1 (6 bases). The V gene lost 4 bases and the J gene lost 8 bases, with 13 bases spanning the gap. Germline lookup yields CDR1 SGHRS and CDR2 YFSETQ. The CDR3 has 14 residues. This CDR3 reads CASSLRDTPNVLTF. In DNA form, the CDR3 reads TGCGCCAGCAGCCTAAGGGACACCCCCAACGTCCTGACTTTC.

CDR3: CASSESGVSSYNEQFF. CDR3 in DNA: TGCGCCAGCAGTGAGTCGGGCGTAAGCTCCTACAATGAGCAGTTCTTC. The rearrangement joins TRBV10-1 to TRBJ2-1; D gene uncertain. In germline, CDR1 is WNHNN, CDR2 SYGVQD (reference sequence). The CDR3 totals 16 residues. Trimming stripped 0 bases from V and 0 bases from J, with 9 bases between.

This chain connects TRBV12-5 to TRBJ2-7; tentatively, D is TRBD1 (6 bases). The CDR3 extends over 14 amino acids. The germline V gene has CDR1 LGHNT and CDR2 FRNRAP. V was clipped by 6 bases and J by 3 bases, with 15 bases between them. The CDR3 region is CASGLGQNGYEQYF. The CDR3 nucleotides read TGTGCTAGTGGGCTCGGACAGAACGGCTACGAGCAGTACTTC.

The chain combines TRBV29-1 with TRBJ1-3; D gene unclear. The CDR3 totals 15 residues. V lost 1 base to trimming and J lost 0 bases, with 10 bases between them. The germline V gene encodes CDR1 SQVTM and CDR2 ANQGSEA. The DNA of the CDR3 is TGCAGCGTTGAAGGGGGTCCCAGCTCTGGAAACACCATATATTTT. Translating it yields CSVEGGPSSGNTIYF.

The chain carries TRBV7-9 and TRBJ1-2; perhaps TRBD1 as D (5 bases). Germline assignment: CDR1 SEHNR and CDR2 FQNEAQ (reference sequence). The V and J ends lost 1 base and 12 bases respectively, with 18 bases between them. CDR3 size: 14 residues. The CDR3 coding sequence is TGTGCCAGCAGCTTAGTAACAGGTCAGCATTATCACACCTTC. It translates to CASSLVTGQHYHTF.

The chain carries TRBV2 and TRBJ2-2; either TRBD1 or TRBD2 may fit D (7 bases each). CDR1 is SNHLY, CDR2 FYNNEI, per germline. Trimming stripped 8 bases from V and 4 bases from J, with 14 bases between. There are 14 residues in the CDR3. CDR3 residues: CASGEGAFTGELFF. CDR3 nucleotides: TGTGCCAGCGGGGAGGGGGCGTTCACCGGGGAGCTGTTTTTT.

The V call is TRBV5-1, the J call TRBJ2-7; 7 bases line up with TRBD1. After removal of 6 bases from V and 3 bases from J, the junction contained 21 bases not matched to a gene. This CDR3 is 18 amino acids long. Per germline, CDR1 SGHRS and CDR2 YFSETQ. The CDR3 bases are TGCGCCAGCAACCTGAAAATAAACTACAGGGGAGTCCTCTACGAGCAGTACTTC. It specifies CASNLKINYRGVLYEQYF.

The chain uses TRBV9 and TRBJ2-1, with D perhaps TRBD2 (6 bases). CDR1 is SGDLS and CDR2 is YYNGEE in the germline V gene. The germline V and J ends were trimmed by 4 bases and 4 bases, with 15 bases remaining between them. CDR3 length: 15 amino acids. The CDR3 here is CASSLGAGSYNEQFF. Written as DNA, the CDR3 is TGTGCCAGCAGCCTTGGGGCGGGGTCGTACAATGAGCAGTTCTTC.